This TCR beta chain was captured in a study of blood T cell repertoires in COVID-19. From germline, CDR1 is MNHEY and CDR2 SVGEGT. The CDR3 is 16 amino acids. The V and J ends lost 5 bases and 3 bases respectively, with 17 bases between them. Method: immunoSEQ multiplex PCR; TCRdb's copy keeps in-frame clones and lacks some. The data hold roughly 120,000 clones, with around nine tenths observed a single time. This TCR was recovered from a middle-aged man with acute or convalescent COVID-19. J is TRBJ1-5 and V is TRBV6-2 or TRBV6-3; perhaps TRBD1 as D (6 bases). Sequenced: peripheral blood. CDR3 sequence: CASSLLGSGVNQPQHF. In nucleotides, the CDR3 is TGTGCCAGCAGTCTGCTTGGTTCAGGGGTCAATCAGCCCCAGCATTTT.